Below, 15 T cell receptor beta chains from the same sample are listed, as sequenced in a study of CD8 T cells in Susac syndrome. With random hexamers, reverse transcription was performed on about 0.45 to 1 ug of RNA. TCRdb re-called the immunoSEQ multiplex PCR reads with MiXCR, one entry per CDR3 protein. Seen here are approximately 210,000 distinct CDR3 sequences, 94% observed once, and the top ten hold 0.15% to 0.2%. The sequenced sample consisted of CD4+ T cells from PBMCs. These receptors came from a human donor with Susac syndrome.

CDR3 in amino acids: CASSVEGNPSSGYTF. The CDR3 coding sequence is TGTGCCAGCAGCGTAGAGGGCAACCCCTCTTCCGGCTACACCTTC. This sequence joins TRBV9 and TRBJ1-2; no clear D. V lost 0 bases to trimming and J lost 8 bases, with 17 bases between them. Germline assignment: CDR1 SGDLS and CDR2 YYNGEE. The CDR3 is 15 amino acids.

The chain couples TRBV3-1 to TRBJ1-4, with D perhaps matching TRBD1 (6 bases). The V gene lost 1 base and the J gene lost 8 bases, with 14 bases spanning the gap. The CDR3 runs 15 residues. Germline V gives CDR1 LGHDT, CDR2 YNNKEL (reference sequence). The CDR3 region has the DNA TGTGCCAGCAGCCAAGGGCCAGGGGAAGGGGAAAAACTGTTTTTT. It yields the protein CASSQGPGEGEKLFF.

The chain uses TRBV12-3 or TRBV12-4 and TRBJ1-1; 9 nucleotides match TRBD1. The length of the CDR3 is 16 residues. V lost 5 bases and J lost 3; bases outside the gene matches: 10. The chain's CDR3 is CASSPPGQGVDTEAFF. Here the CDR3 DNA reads TGTGCCAGCAGTCCCCCGGGACAGGGAGTGGACACTGAAGCTTTCTTT.

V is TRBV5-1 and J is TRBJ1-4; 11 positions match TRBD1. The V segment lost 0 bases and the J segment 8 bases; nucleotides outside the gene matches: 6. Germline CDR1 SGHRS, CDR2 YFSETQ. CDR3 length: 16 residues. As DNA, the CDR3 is TGCGCCAGCAGCTTGGGGACAGGGGGCTTAGGAGAAAAACTGTTTTTT. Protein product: CASSLGTGGLGEKLFF.

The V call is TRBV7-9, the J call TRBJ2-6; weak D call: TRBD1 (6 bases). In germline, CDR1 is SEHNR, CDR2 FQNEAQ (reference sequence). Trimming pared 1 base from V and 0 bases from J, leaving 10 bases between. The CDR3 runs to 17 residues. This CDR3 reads CASSLEQGPSGANVLTF. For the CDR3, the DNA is TGTGCCAGCAGCTTAGAGCAGGGGCCCTCTGGGGCCAACGTCCTGACTTTC.

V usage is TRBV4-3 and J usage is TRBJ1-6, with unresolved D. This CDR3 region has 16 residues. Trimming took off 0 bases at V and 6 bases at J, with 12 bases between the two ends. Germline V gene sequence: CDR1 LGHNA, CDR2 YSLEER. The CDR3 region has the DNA TGCGCCAGCAGCCAAGATAATAGTTTAACTAATTCACCCCTCCACTTT. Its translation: CASSQDNSLTNSPLHF.

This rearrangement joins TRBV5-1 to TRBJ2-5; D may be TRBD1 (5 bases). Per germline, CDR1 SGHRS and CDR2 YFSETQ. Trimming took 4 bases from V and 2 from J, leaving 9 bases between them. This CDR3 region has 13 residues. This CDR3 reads CASSPTEQETQYF. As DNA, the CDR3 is TGCGCCAGCAGCCCGACAGAACAAGAGACCCAGTACTTC.

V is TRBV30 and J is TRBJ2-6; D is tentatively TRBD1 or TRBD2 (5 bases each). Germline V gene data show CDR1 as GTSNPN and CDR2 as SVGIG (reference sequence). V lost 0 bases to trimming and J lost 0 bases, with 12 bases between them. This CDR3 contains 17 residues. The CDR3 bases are TGTGCCTGGAGTGTGGGACGGGCTAGCTCTGGGGCCAACGTCCTGACTTTC. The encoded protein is CAWSVGRASSGANVLTF. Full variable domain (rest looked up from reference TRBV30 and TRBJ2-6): SQTIHQWPATLVQPVGSPLSLECTVEGTSNPNLYWYRQAAGRGLQLLFYSVGIGQISSEVPQNLSASRPQDRQFILSSKKLLLSDSGFYLCAWSVGRASSGANVLTFGAGSRLTVL.

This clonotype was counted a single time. CDR3 DNA: TGCGCCAGCAGCGTAGACAGGGTGAACTACGAGCAGTACTTC. Translating gives CASSVDRVNYEQYF. This chain uses TRBV5-1 with TRBJ2-7; 7 bases map to TRBD1. J lost 3 bases, V lost 4 bases, and 7 bases had no gene match. The CDR3 is made up of 14 amino acids. Germline CDR1 SGHRS, CDR2 YFSETQ.

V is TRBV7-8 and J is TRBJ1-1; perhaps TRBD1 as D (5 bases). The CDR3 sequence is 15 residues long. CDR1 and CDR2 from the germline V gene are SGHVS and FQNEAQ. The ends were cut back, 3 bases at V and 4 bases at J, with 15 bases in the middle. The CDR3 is CASSFGSGGSTEAFF. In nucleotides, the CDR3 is TGTGCCAGCAGCTTCGGGTCGGGGGGGAGCACTGAAGCTTTCTTT.

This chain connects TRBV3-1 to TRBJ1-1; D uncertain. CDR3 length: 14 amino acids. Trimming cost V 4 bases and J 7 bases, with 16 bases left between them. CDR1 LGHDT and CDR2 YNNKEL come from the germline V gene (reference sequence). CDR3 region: CASSPNRPLDEAFF. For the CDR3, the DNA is TGTGCCAGCAGCCCAAACCGACCTTTAGATGAAGCTTTCTTT.

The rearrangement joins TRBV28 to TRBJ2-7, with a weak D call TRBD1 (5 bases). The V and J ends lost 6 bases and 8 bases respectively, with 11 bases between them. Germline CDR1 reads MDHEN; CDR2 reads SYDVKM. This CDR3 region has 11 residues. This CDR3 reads CASSPADKQYF. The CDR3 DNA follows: TGTGCCAGCAGCCCGGCGGACAAGCAGTACTTC.

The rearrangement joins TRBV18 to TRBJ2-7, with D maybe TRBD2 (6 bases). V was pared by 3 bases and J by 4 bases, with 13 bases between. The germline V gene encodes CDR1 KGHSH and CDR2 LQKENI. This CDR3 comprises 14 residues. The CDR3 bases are TGTGCCAGCTCACCTGGAGGGTCGCGGTACGAGCAGTACTTC. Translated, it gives CASSPGGSRYEQYF.

In DNA form, the CDR3 reads TGCAGTGCTAGTTCCGGGGTCATCGGCTACACCTTC. As protein: CSASSGVIGYTF. The chain is built from TRBV20-1 and TRBJ1-2; D unclear. The CDR3 is 12 residues long. V lost 3 bases and J 8 bases, leaving 13 bases between the germline ends. Germline CDR1 DFQATT, CDR2 SNEGSKA (reference sequence).

The CDR3 loop is CSARDRDTPNLLPSGNTIYF. In DNA form, the CDR3 reads TGCAGTGCTAGAGATCGGGACACCCCGAACCTTTTACCCTCTGGAAACACCATATATTTT. This chain links TRBV20-1 with TRBJ1-3; tentative D call: TRBD1 (6 bases). CDR1 and CDR2 (germline): DFQATT, SNEGSKA (reference sequence). Trimming cost V 0 bases and J 0 bases, with 24 bases left between them. The CDR3 runs 20 residues.